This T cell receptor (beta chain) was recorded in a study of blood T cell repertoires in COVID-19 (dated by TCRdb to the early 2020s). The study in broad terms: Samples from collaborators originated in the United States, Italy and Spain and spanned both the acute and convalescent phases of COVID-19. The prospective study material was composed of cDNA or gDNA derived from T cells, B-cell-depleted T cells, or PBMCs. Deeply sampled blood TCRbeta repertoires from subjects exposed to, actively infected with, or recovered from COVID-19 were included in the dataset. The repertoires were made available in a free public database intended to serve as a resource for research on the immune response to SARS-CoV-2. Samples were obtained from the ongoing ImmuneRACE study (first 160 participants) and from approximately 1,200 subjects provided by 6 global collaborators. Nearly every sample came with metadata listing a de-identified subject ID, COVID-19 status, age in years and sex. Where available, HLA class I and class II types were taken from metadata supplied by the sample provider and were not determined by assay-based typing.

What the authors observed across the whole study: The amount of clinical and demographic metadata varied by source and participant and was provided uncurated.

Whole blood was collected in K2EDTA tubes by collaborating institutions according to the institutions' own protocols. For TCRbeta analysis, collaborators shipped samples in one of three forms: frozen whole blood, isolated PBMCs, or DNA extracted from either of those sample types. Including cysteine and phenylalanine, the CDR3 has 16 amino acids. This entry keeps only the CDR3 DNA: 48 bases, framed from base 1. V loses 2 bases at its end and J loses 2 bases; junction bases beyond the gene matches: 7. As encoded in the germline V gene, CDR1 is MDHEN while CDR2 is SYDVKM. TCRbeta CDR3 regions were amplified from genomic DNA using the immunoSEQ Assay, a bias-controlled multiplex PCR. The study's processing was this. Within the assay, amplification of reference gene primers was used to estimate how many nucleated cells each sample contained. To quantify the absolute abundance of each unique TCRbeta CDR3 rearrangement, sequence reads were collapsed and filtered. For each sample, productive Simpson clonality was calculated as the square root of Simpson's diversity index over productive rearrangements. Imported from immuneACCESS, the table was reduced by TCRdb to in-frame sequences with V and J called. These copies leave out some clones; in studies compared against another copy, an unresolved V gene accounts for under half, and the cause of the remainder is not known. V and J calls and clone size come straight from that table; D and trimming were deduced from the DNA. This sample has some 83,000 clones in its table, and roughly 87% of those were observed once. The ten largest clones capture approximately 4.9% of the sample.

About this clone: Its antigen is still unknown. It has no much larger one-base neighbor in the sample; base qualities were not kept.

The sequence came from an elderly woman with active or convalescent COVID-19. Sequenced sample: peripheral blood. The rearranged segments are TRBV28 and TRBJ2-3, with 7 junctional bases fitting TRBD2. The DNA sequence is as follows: TGTGCCAGCAGTTTACTTGGCGGGAGTTACACAGATACGCAGTATTTT. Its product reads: CASSLLGGSYTDTQYF.